These 19 T cell receptor beta chains came from one sample sequenced in a study of blood T cells in healthy people across ages. It was with a sample-barcoded 5' primer and a J-beta primer mix that a second PCR of roughly 7 to 12 cycles was run. From the 5' RACE reads, TCRdb called clonotypes with MiXCR, one entry per CDR3 protein. The data show about 590,000 distinct CDR3 sequences, with about 30% seen just once and 15% to 18% held by the top ten. Sequenced material: blood. These receptors all come from a woman aged 80 or over in good health.

The chain employs TRBV23-1 and TRBJ2-1, with D possibly matching TRBD1 (6 bases). TRBV23-1 is labeled an ORF, and its function is uncertain. Between the trimmed V and J ends, which lost 1 base and 0 bases, there was a span of 13 bases. This CDR3 is built from 17 residues. CDR3 region: CASSQWGWGRSYNEQFF. The CDR3 DNA reads as TGCGCCAGCAGTCAATGGGGTTGGGGGCGCTCCTACAATGAGCAGTTCTTC.

Only a few counts were recorded for this clonotype. The chain carries TRBV20-1 and TRBJ1-6; TRBD1 is a possible D gene (5 bases). This CDR3 has 16 residues. Germline V gene lookup returns CDR1 DFQATT and CDR2 SNEGSKA (reference sequence). V lost 3 bases to trimming and J lost 3 bases, with 15 bases between them. CDR3 protein: CSASQAPQGYNSPLHF. As DNA, the CDR3 is TGCAGTGCTAGCCAAGCCCCGCAGGGCTATAATTCACCCCTCCACTTT.

This clonotype was seen many times. V and J are TRBV5-1 and TRBJ2-3, with 8 bases lining up with TRBD2. V dropped 7 bases and J dropped 7; count of bases not matched to a gene: 11. The CDR3 contains 14 residues. Germline CDR1 is SGHRS and CDR2 is YFSETQ. The CDR3 nucleotides are TGCGCCAGCCACCCGGGGACTAGTAGAAATACGCAGTATTTT. It translates to CASHPGTSRNTQYF.

Ten or more counts support this clonotype. The rearrangement uses TRBV12-3 or TRBV12-4 and TRBJ2-4; the D gene is possibly TRBD2 (6 bases). The germline V and J ends were trimmed by 3 bases and 6 bases, with 12 bases remaining between them. This CDR3 comprises 14 residues. The DNA of the CDR3 is TGTGCCAGCAGTTTCGGGTCCGGGGGAAACATTCAGTACTTC. Its translation is CASSFGSGGNIQYF.

For this clonotype: Given a much more abundant clone one base away, this may be a read error. The chain has TRBV7-2 and TRBJ2-1; D perhaps matches TRBD2 (6 bases). The DNA end is more similar to TRBJ2-7, so the J call may be wrong. The length of the CDR3 is 14 residues. CDR1 is SGHTA and CDR2 is FQGNSA in the germline V gene. This CDR3 is CASSHGTSYNEQYF. The CDR3 nucleotides read TGTGCCAGCAGCCACGGGACTTCTTACAATGAGCAGTACTTC.

This clonotype showed up many times. V usage is TRBV20-1 and J usage is TRBJ2-7; 12 bases are a match to TRBD2. CDR1 and CDR2 (germline): DFQATT, SNEGSKA (reference sequence). The CDR3 length is 14 residues. Unmatched junction bases numbered 4, after V lost 5 bases and J lost 2 bases. The CDR3 reads CSAGGLAGAYEQYF. Here the CDR3 DNA reads TGCAGTGCTGGGGGACTAGCGGGTGCCTACGAGCAGTACTTC.

The gene calls are TRBV7-9 and TRBJ2-5; D call uncertain. CDR1 and CDR2 from the germline V gene are SEHNR and FQNEAQ (reference sequence). The V end lost 1 base, the J end lost 5 bases, and 11 bases lay between the germline ends. CDR3 length: 14 residues. CDR3 loop: CASSLEAMGETQYF. The CDR3 DNA reads as TGTGCCAGCAGCTTAGAGGCCATGGGCGAGACCCAGTACTTC.

This clonotype was observed a single time. The rearrangement joins TRBV20-1 to TRBJ2-1, with 7 bases that match TRBD1. Germline V gene lookup returns CDR1 DFQATT and CDR2 SNEGSKA (reference sequence). This CDR3 is 11 amino acids long. CDR3 amino acids: CSGSGGNEQFF. CDR3 in DNA: TGCAGCGGGTCAGGGGGCAATGAGCAGTTCTTC.

The rearrangement uses TRBV7-9 and TRBJ2-3, with D perhaps matching TRBD2 (6 bases). CDR1 and CDR2 (germline): SEHNR, FQNEAQ (reference sequence). The CDR3 spans 14 residues. V was pared by 6 bases and J by 1 base, with 11 bases between. Written as DNA, the CDR3 is TGTGCCAGCAGGCAAGCGGGTCGCACAGATACGCAGTATTTT. Amino acid sequence: CASRQAGRTDTQYF.

This clonotype was counted many times. J is TRBJ2-1 and V is TRBV11-2, with unresolved D. The V end lost 3 bases, the J end lost 3 bases, and 6 bases lay between the germline ends. The CDR3 spans 13 residues. Per the germline V gene, CDR1 is SGHAT and CDR2 is FQNNGV. CDR3: CASSFGVYNEQFF. The CDR3 bases are TGTGCCAGCAGCTTTGGGGTCTACAATGAGCAGTTCTTC.

Comment on this clonotype: This may be a read error, as it is one base from a much larger clone. J is TRBJ1-2 and V is TRBV29-1; 7 positions agree with TRBD1. J gave up 5 bases and V 7 bases, and 7 bases lay outside the gene matches. Germline V CDR1 and CDR2: SQVTM, ANQGSEA. The CDR3 totals 12 residues. The CDR3 loop reads CSGEGQTYGYTF. As DNA, the CDR3 is TGCAGCGGCGAGGGACAGACTTATGGCTACACCTTC.

This clonotype was detected many times. The chain uses TRBV20-1 and TRBJ2-7; 10 bases fit TRBD1. CDR3 length equals 12 residues. Germline trimming cut 2 bases from V and 6 bases from J; bases unmatched to any gene: 1. Germline CDR1 is DFQATT and CDR2 is SNEGSKA (reference sequence). Here the CDR3 DNA reads TGCAGTGCTAGAAGGACAGGGGGCGAGCAGTACTTC. This sequence encodes CSARRTGGEQYF.

About this clonotype itself: At one of its ends the junction is not consistent with the germline gene, which may arise from a read error. The chain employs TRBV20-1 and TRBJ2-7, with D uncertain. This CDR3 spans 11 amino acids. The V gene's germline CDR1 is DFQATT and CDR2 SNEGSKA (reference sequence). CDR3 residues: CSAQFSYEQDF. The CDR3 region has the DNA TGCAGTGCTCAATTTTCCTACGAGCAGGACTTC.

This clonotype was counted a few times. The chain has TRBV20-1 and TRBJ2-7; tentative D call: TRBD2 (5 bases). This CDR3 spans 10 amino acids. Germline values: CDR1 DFQATT, CDR2 SNEGSKA (reference sequence). Trimming took 5 bases from V and 5 from J, leaving 7 bases between them. Here the CDR3 reads CSAGLDEQYF. DNA of the CDR3: TGCAGTGCTGGACTGGACGAGCAGTACTTC.

The chain couples TRBV5-1 to TRBJ2-5; tentative D call: TRBD1 (6 bases). Germline V lookup: CDR1 SGHRS, CDR2 YFSETQ. Trimming left V 4 bases short and J 9 bases short, with 13 bases between. The CDR3 has 12 residues. The CDR3 DNA reads as TGCGCCAGCAGCCAGGACAGTGCGGCCCAGTACTTC. Translation gives CASSQDSAAQYF.

Worth noting for this clonotype: A read error is possible here, since a much larger clone lies one base away. The chain recombines TRBV10-3 with TRBJ1-1, with D possibly TRBD1 on 6 matching bases. This CDR3 region has 15 residues. Per germline, CDR1 ENHRY and CDR2 SYGVKD. Trimming pared 2 bases from V and 5 bases from J, leaving 15 bases between. In DNA, the CDR3 is TGTGCCATCAGTGAGGTTCAGGGGTTGAGGACTGAAGCTTTCTTT. It specifies CAISEVQGLRTEAFF.

In its sample, this clonotype was seen many times. The chain employs TRBV3-1 and TRBJ2-1; TRBD1 matches at 8 bases. The V and J ends lost 4 bases and 4 bases, in that order; junction bases with no gene match: 6. The CDR3 has 15 residues. From germline, CDR1 is LGHDT and CDR2 YNNKEL (reference sequence). CDR3 bases: TGTGCCAGCAGCCTCCGACAGGGGAGATACAATGAGCAGTTCTTC. This sequence encodes CASSLRQGRYNEQFF.

To note about this clonotype: A much larger clone lies a single base off, so this may be a read error. CDR3 in amino acids: CASSSRLYNEQYF. CDR3 sequence (DNA): TGTGCCAGCAGCTCCCGACTTTACAATGAGCAGTACTTC. J is TRBJ2-1 and V is TRBV11-2; D gene unclear. The J call is in doubt because the DNA end fits TRBJ2-7 better. The germline V gene encodes CDR1 SGHAT and CDR2 FQNNGV. This CDR3 spans 13 amino acids.

The chain couples TRBV6-2 or TRBV6-3 to TRBJ2-1, with TRBD1 identical over 7 bases. The CDR3 runs 17 residues. Germline values: CDR1 MNHEY, CDR2 SVGEGT. J lost 10 bases, V lost 2 bases, and 17 bases had no gene match. The CDR3 is CASSYPLRTGVGYEQFF. CDR3 coding DNA: TGTGCCAGCAGTTACCCCCTCCGCACAGGGGTTGGATACGAGCAGTTCTTC.